The T cell receptor beta chain under discussion was sequenced for a study of long-term antiretroviral therapy in people with HIV. Sequencing used immunoSEQ v3.0 at survey level. Produced via immunoSEQ multiplex PCR; TCRdb's table is partial and in-frame only. The sample has 20,000 to 25,000 clones, 90% to 95% seen once. The source was unsorted PBMCs, collected 4.4 years after starting antiretroviral therapy. The sequence was obtained from a woman between 45 and 65 years old with HIV.

In DNA form, the CDR3 reads TGTGCCATCAGTCCGACTCCAAGGGCCAGTGGAGGCTATGGCTACACCTTC. This codes for CAISPTPRASGGYGYTF. The chain employs TRBV10-3 and TRBJ1-2, with no clear D. Trimming removed 5 bases from V and 4 bases from J, with 23 bases in between. CDR1 ENHRY and CDR2 SYGVKD come from the germline V gene. The CDR3 extends over 17 amino acids.